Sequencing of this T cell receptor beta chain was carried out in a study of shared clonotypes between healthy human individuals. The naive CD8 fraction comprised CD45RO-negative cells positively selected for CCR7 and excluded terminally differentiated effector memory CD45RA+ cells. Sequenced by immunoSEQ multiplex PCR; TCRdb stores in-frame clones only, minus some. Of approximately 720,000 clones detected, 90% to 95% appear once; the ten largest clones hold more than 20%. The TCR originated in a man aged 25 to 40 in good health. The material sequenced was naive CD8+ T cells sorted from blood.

The CDR3 DNA reads as TGTGCCAGCAGCCCTATGCTAGCGGGAGGTGATGAGCAGTTCTTC. Amino acids: CASSPMLAGGDEQFF. The J gene is TRBJ2-1, the V gene TRBV28; 11 bases match TRBD2. The germline V gene has CDR1 MDHEN and CDR2 SYDVKM. Germline trimming cut 6 bases from V and 8 bases from J; bases unmatched to any gene: 9. The CDR3 spans 15 residues.